These 21 T cell receptor beta chains were sequenced from one sample in a study of metastatic and nonmetastatic thyroid tumors. Every patient underwent thyroid surgery untreated. TCRdb re-called the PCR reads through MiXCR. The profile shows about 92,000 clones, approximately 15% of them singletons. The sequenced material came from blood. These receptor sequences come from a female donor with papillary thyroid cancer or a benign thyroid nodule (not recorded which). Some clones in this sample may be carry-over from other donors' samples.

This clone has at least ten counts. The gene calls are TRBV7-8 and TRBJ2-5, with unresolved D. Trimming took 1 base from V and 2 from J, leaving 8 bases between them. The CDR3 extends over 14 amino acids. CDR1 SGHVS and CDR2 FQNEAQ come from the germline V gene. The CDR3 DNA reads TGTGCCAGCAGCTTAGAAGGCAGGCAAGAGACCCAGTACTTC. It encodes CASSLEGRQETQYF.

The chain couples TRBV27 to TRBJ2-7, with TRBD2 identical over 9 bases. The trim removed 6 bases at V and 4 bases at J, leaving 10 bases unmatched. The CDR3 is made up of 15 amino acids. Looked up from germline, CDR1 is MNHEY and CDR2 is SMNVEV (reference sequence). DNA for the CDR3: TGTGCCAGCAGCCTACTAGCGGGCGGAGGGTACGAGCAGTACTTC. Amino acid sequence: CASSLLAGGGYEQYF.

This clone was found many times. The chain combines TRBV6-2 or TRBV6-3 with TRBJ1-5, with D perhaps matching TRBD1 (5 bases). Germline values: CDR1 MNHEY, CDR2 SVGEGT. Trimming took off 6 bases at V and 0 bases at J, with 12 bases between the two ends. The CDR3 has 15 amino acids. This CDR3 reads CASSQGRFSNQPQHF. Written as DNA, the CDR3 is TGTGCCAGCAGCCAGGGACGGTTTAGCAATCAGCCCCAGCATTTT.

Points on this clone: Its ends do not fully match the called genes, so a read error is possible. The V gene is TRBV5-1, the J gene TRBJ1-1; D remains unclear. Germline values: CDR1 SGHRS, CDR2 YFSETQ. The CDR3 is made up of 12 amino acids. The CDR3 sequence: CSSSQVETEAFF. CDR3 coding DNA: TGCTCCAGCAGCCAGGTCGAGACTGAAGCTTTCTTC.

This clone was seen just once. With a much larger clone just one base away, this may be a read error. CDR3 in amino acids: CASILVDLGAEAFF. CDR3 DNA: TGTGCCAGCATCTTAGTAGATCTGGGGGCTGAAGCTTTCTTT. The chain joins TRBV7-2 to TRBJ1-1; D is perhaps TRBD1 (5 bases). CDR3 length: 14 residues. The germline V gene encodes CDR1 SGHTA and CDR2 FQGNSA.

This clone was seen at least ten times. This chain uses TRBV7-2 with TRBJ2-3; the D is unclear. The CDR3 has 14 amino acids. Germline values: CDR1 SGHTA, CDR2 FQGNSA. The V and J ends lost 1 base and 1 base respectively, with 6 bases between them. This CDR3 reads CASSLGQRTDTQYF. The CDR3 DNA is TGTGCCAGCAGCTTAGGGCAGCGCACAGATACGCAGTATTTT.

This clone showed up just a few times. The V call is TRBV5-6, the J call TRBJ1-4; TRBD1 agrees at 9 bases. CDR3 length: 16 residues. Losses at the gene ends were 4 bases for V and 8 bases for J; bases not matched to a gene: 12. From germline, CDR1 is SGHDT and CDR2 YYEEEE. CDR3 DNA sequence: TGTGCCAGCAGCCCATGGGAGGGGACAGGGATCGAAAAACTGTTTTTT. It is translated as CASSPWEGTGIEKLFF.

This clone was picked up many times. The chain joins TRBV19 to TRBJ1-1; D call uncertain. V was cut by 2 bases and J by 1 base, with 5 bases left in between. This CDR3 is 13 amino acids long. Germline CDR1 and CDR2: LNHDA and SQIVND (reference sequence). The CDR3 region is CASSIRTNTEAFF. The CDR3 coding sequence is TGTGCCAGTAGTATAAGGACGAACACTGAAGCTTTCTTT.

This clone came up many times. The rearrangement links TRBV5-1 to TRBJ2-4; D may correspond to TRBD1 or TRBD2 (6 bases each). Germline CDR1 reads SGHRS; CDR2 reads YFSETQ. The CDR3 has 17 amino acids. The V end lost 4 bases, the J end lost 0 bases, and 17 bases lay between the germline ends. The CDR3, as DNA: TGCGCCAGCAGCATGCACACAGGGCGGGGAGCCAAAAACATTCAGTACTTC. Protein sequence: CASSMHTGRGAKNIQYF. Using reference TRBV5-1 and TRBJ2-4 for the parts outside the CDR3, the full variable domain is KAGVTQTPRYLIKTRGQQVTLSCSPISGHRSVSWYQQTPGQGLQFLFEYFSETQRNKGNFPGRFSGRQFSNSRSEMNVSTLELGDSALYLCASSMHTGRGAKNIQYFGAGTRLSVL.

Points on this clone: A read error may be the cause here, since a much bigger clone is one base away. The gene calls are TRBV11-1 and TRBJ2-1, with TRBD2 matching 10 bases. This CDR3 region has 18 residues. V lost 2 bases to trimming and J lost 1 base; unmatched junction nucleotides: 8. The germline CDR1 and CDR2 sequences are SGHAT and FQDESV (reference sequence). The CDR3 is CASSLRGLAVGSYNEQFF. CDR3 coding DNA: TGTGCCAGCAGCTTACGCGGACTAGCGGTGGGTTCCTACAATGAGCAGTTCTTC. Combining the CDR3 with reference TRBV11-1 and TRBJ2-1 gives the whole variable domain EAEVAQSPRYKITEKSQAVAFWCDPISGHATLYWYRQILGQGPELLVQFQDESVVDDSQLPKDRFSAERLKGVDSTLKIQPAELGDSAMYLCASSLRGLAVGSYNEQFFGPGTRLTVL.

This clone has only a few counts. CDR3 sequence: CASSSRLAYEQYF. The CDR3 DNA reads as TGTGCCAGCAGTTCTAGACTGGCCTACGAGCAGTACTTC. The chain has TRBV6-5 and TRBJ2-7, with no clear D. V lost 4 bases and J lost 2, with 9 bases in between. Germline V gene sequence: CDR1 MNHEY, CDR2 SVGAGI. This CDR3 is 13 amino acids long.

This clone was counted ten times or more. The chain recombines TRBV30 with TRBJ1-2, with D uncertain. With 0 bases removed from V and 4 bases from J, the gap between germline ends came to 18 bases. There are 16 residues in the CDR3. CDR1 and CDR2 from the germline V gene are GTSNPN and SVGIG (reference sequence). In nucleotides, the CDR3 is TGTGCCTGGAGTGTCTCCCAGATCAGGCCCACCTATGGCTACACCTTC. Residues: CAWSVSQIRPTYGYTF. The full variable domain, in which reference TRBV30 and TRBJ1-2 provide the parts outside the CDR3, is SQTIHQWPATLVQPVGSPLSLECTVEGTSNPNLYWYRQAAGRGLQLLFYSVGIGQISSEVPQNLSASRPQDRQFILSSKKLLLSDSGFYLCAWSVSQIRPTYGYTFGSGTRLTVV.

The CDR3 loop is CAWSPGAQGVGANEKLFF. CDR3 nucleotides: TGTGCCTGGAGCCCCGGCGCACAGGGAGTTGGGGCTAATGAAAAACTGTTTTTT. The gene calls are TRBV30 and TRBJ1-4; TRBD1 might be the D (6 bases). This CDR3 contains 18 residues. In germline, CDR1 is GTSNPN, CDR2 SVGIG (reference sequence). The V gene lost 3 bases and the J gene lost 3 bases, with 23 bases spanning the gap.

This clone was recorded many times. The CDR3 sequence: CASSYLGTGDTGELFF. The CDR3 nucleotides are TGTGCCAGCAGTTACCTCGGGACTGGCGACACCGGGGAGCTGTTTTTT. The V call is TRBV6-5, the J call TRBJ2-2; D may be TRBD2 (6 bases). The CDR3 loop spans 16 amino acids. Trimming shortened V by 2 bases and J by 3 bases, and 13 bases separated the two germline ends. Germline loops: CDR1 MNHEY, CDR2 SVGAGI.

At least ten counts were recorded for this clone. V gene TRBV3-1 combines with J gene TRBJ1-6; unclear D gene. This CDR3 is built from 15 residues. The V end lost 2 bases, the J end lost 7 bases, and 12 bases lay between the germline ends. Germline CDR1 is LGHDT and CDR2 is YNNKEL (reference sequence). CDR3 sequence (DNA): TGTGCCAGCAGCCAAATGAGGGATGTCAATTCACCCCTCCACTTT. It encodes CASSQMRDVNSPLHF.

This clone came up many times. This chain joins TRBV20-1 and TRBJ2-7, with a weak D call TRBD2 (5 bases). The CDR3 has 12 residues. Germline-derived CDR1 and CDR2 are DFQATT and SNEGSKA (reference sequence). Trimming pared 7 bases from V and 0 bases from J, leaving 10 bases between. The CDR3 reads CSVERSSYEQYF. CDR3 bases: TGCAGTGTCGAGCGGAGCTCCTACGAGCAGTACTTC.

This clone was counted only a few times. Compared with germline, one end of the junction differs, possibly owing to a read error. V is TRBV28 and J is TRBJ1-5; TRBD1 matches at 8 bases. CDR1 and CDR2 from the germline V gene are MDHEN and SYDVKM. The CDR3 contains 15 residues. CDR3: CASSLMDRVYQSQHF. DNA of the CDR3: TGTGCCAGCAGCCTCATGGACAGGGTCTATCAGTCCCAGCATTTT.

This clone has ten or more counts. The V call is TRBV28, the J call TRBJ1-1, with TRBD1 matching over 7 bases. CDR1 and CDR2 from the germline V gene are MDHEN and SYDVKM. The CDR3 is 13 residues long. After removal of 5 bases from V and 4 bases from J, the junction contained 4 bases not matched to a gene. CDR3 amino acids: CASSRQGSTEAFF. CDR3 nucleotides: TGTGCCAGCAGTCGACAGGGCAGCACTGAAGCTTTCTTT.

As for this clone: A read error is possible here, since a much larger clone lies one base away. The rearrangement uses TRBV4-1 and TRBJ2-1, with TRBD2 matching 7 bases. The length of the CDR3 is 14 residues. From germline, CDR1 is MGHRA and CDR2 YSYEKL. V gave up 0 bases and J gave up 16 bases; unmatched junction bases: 12. CDR3 nucleotide sequence: TGCGCCAGCAGCCAAGAAGCCGCGGGGGTGCGGTATTTCTTC. This translates into CASSQEAAGVRYFF.

This clone appeared many times. This chain connects TRBV12-3 or TRBV12-4 to TRBJ2-3; TRBD2 is a possible D gene (6 bases). This CDR3 comprises 15 residues. V dropped 4 bases and J dropped 1 base, with 12 bases sitting between them. The CDR3, as DNA: TGTGCCAGCAGTTCCTGGAGGGATGGCACAGATACGCAGTATTTT. This sequence encodes CASSSWRDGTDTQYF.

In its sample, this clone is medium-sized. This chain uses TRBV6-1 with TRBJ2-2; D perhaps matches TRBD2 (5 bases). The CDR3 extends over 13 amino acids. Deletions cut 5 bases from V and 7 bases from J, with 11 bases between. Germline lookup yields CDR1 MNHNS and CDR2 SASEGT. CDR3 residues: CASSKRENGELFF. Written as DNA, the CDR3 is TGTGCCAGCAGTAAAAGGGAGAACGGGGAGCTGTTTTTT.